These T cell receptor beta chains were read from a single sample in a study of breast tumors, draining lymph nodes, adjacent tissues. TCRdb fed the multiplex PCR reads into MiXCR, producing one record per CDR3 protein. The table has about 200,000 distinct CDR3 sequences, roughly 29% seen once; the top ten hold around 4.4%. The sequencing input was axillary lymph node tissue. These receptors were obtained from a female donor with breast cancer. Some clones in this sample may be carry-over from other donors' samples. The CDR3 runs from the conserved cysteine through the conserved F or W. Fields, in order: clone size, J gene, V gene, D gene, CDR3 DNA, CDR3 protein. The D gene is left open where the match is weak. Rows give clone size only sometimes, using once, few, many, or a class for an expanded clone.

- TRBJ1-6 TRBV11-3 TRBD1 TGTGCCAGCAGACCTCGGGGACAGGGGTATTCACCCCTCCACTTT CASRPRGQGYSPLHF
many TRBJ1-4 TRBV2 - TGTGCCAGCAGTGTCGAGGGTCGGGGCTTGGCAAAACTGTTTTTT CASSVEGRGLAKLFF
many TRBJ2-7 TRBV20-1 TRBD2 TGCAGTGCTAGAGATTCCGGGGGGGGAGAGCAGTACTTC CSARDSGGGEQYF
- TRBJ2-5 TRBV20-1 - TGCAGTGTTAGAGTGTTGGGACCAAGAGAGACCCAGTGCTTC CSVRVLGPRETQCF
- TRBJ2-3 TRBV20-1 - TGCAGTGCCCGACCAACTAGTGAGCAGTATTTT CSARPTSEQYF
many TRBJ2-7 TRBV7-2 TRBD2 TGTGCCAGCAGCCCCGGAGGCGGGAGGGCCTCTTCGGAGCAGTACTTC CASSPGGGRASSEQYF
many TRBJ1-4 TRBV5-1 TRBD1 TGCGCCAGCAGCCAAAGACAGGGGGCGGGTAATGAAAAACTGTTTTTT CASSQRQGAGNEKLFF
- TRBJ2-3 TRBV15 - TGTGCCACCAGCAGACGCCCGGGGAGGAAAACAGATACGCAGTATTTT CATSRRPGRKTDTQYF
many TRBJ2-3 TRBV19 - TGTGCCAGTAGTAGCCTACCGACAGGGGAGGGGGACACAGATACGCAGTATTTT CASSSLPTGEGDTDTQYF
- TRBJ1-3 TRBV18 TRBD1 TGTGCCAGCTCACCGGGACAGGGAACGAAAGGAAACACCATATATTTT CASSPGQGTKGNTIYF
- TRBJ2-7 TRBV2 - TGTGCCAGCAGTCGGGACTCCGGTTACGAGCAGCACTTC CASSRDSGYEQHF
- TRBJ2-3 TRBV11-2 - TGTGCCAGCAGCCTCCAAGTTGGGACGCAGTATTTT CASSLQVGTQYF
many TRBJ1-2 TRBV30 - TGTGCCTGGGAGGGGGGATATGGCTACACCTTC CAWEGGYGYTF
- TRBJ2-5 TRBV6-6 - TGTGCCAGCAGTCACTCTCGGGACAACCAAGAGACCCAGTACTTC CASSHSRDNQETQYF
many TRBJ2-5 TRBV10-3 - TGTGCCATCAGTGACAGGGCGGGAGAGACCCAGTACTTC CAISDRAGETQYF
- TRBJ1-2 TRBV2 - TGTGCCAGCAGGCTAGCGGGGGATTCTGGCTACACCTTC CASRLAGDSGYTF
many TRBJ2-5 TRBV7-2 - TGTGCCAGCAGCTCCCTGAGTGGTTTGGAGACCCAGTACTTC CASSSLSGLETQYF